The rows below give T cell receptor beta chains drawn from one sample of a study of blood T cell repertoires in COVID-19. Using immunoSEQ multiplex PCR, the repertoire was profiled, and TCRdb retains in-frame clones only, with some absent. Counted here are approximately 190,000 clones, roughly 80% occurring once; the ten biggest clones make up roughly 6.1%. The sample taken for sequencing was peripheral blood. The origin of the receptors is a woman between 35 and 50 years old with acute or convalescent COVID-19. CDR3s leave out the opening cysteine and the closing phenylalanine or tryptophan. Each record gives: CDR3 protein, V gene, clone size, J gene, D gene. D genes are given only for firm matches. Some rows mark clone size as missing; the rest say once, few, many or name a class of expanded clone.

ASSSTRGTGLYSPLH	TRBV7-2	-	TRBJ1-6	TRBD1
ARSGFRTGAWGYT	TRBV5-3	-	TRBJ1-2	TRBD1
ASSVPTVLSSYNSPLH	TRBV7-8	-	TRBJ1-6	-
ASSFRGVETQY	TRBV5-1	-	TRBJ2-5	-
ATSDGRGGPETQY	TRBV24-1	-	TRBJ2-5	TRBD2
ASSVSGVTYEQY	TRBV10-2	-	TRBJ2-7	TRBD2
ATGTSGSSSYNEQF	TRBV24-1	-	TRBJ2-1	TRBD2
ASSQKTRPNTGELF	TRBV14	-	TRBJ2-2	-
ARSRQLNTEAF	TRBV2	-	TRBJ1-1	-
ASSPKTAVRYEQY	TRBV6-6	-	TRBJ2-7	-
ASSSPPTGYGNSPLH	TRBV28	-	TRBJ1-6	-
ASRPYTGGNEQF	TRBV28	-	TRBJ2-1	TRBD1
ASSLSATGELF	TRBV27	-	TRBJ2-2	-
ASSEVTVDTQY	TRBV2	-	TRBJ2-3	-
ASRGGDQPQH	TRBV19	-	TRBJ1-5	-
ASSRTETDGYT	TRBV12-3/TRBV12-4	-	TRBJ1-2	-
ASRQGYNEKLF	TRBV6-5	once	TRBJ1-4	TRBD1
ASSLGSGRANTGELF	TRBV5-1	-	TRBJ2-2	TRBD2
ASSHARGRLYEQY	TRBV6-5	-	TRBJ2-7	TRBD1
ASSLSTGSFTDTQY	TRBV7-9	-	TRBJ2-3	TRBD1
ASSQDRAVAAPYEQY	TRBV4-1	-	TRBJ2-7	-
ASSIRSVGETQY	TRBV19	-	TRBJ2-5	-
ASSVGREGYIVNEQF	TRBV9	-	TRBJ2-1	TRBD2
ASSQTGGAEAF	TRBV2	few	TRBJ1-1	TRBD1
ASNPSSGGLHEQY	TRBV7-2	-	TRBJ2-7	-
ASSPQVTPTPNNGYT	TRBV18	-	TRBJ1-2	-
SVRQYPLGEQF	TRBV29-1	-	TRBJ2-1	-
ATSDPVGLNEQF	TRBV24-1	-	TRBJ2-1	-
ASSLGGGSHNEKLF	TRBV5-1	-	TRBJ1-4	-
ASSHGRPGSNSPLH	TRBV28	-	TRBJ1-6	-
ASSPPSAYNSPLH	TRBV28	-	TRBJ1-6	-
ASSQGSAGELF	TRBV27	few	TRBJ2-2	-
SVVPTGFFGQF	TRBV29-1	few	TRBJ2-1	TRBD1
AISESGAMSGYT	TRBV10-3	-	TRBJ1-2	-
ASSLGSGNYGYT	TRBV5-1	-	TRBJ1-2	-
ASSYGGWTEAF	TRBV12-3/TRBV12-4	-	TRBJ1-1	-
AIKGQAGKDYEQY	TRBV10-3	few	TRBJ2-7	TRBD1
ASSFSGGAFTEQF	TRBV5-1	-	TRBJ2-1	TRBD2
ASRSGALDEKLF	TRBV28	-	TRBJ1-4	-